Sequencing of this T cell receptor beta chain was carried out in a study of T-cell reconstitution after alpha-beta-depleted transplantation in children. Germline CDR1 reads MDHEN; CDR2 reads SYDVKM. With 5 bases removed from V and 4 bases from J, the gap between germline ends came to 14 bases. The CDR3 length is 15 residues. The authors prepared the TCRbeta library with unique molecular identifiers. Each CDR3 protein is one row after TCRdb ran MiXCR on the PCR reads. The table has under 750,000 distinct CDR3 sequences, under 30% seen once. This sequence originates from a boy under three years old who had a stem cell transplant for acute myeloid leukemia, so the T cells may come from the graft donor. The chain uses TRBV28 and TRBJ1-4, with a tentative D call TRBD1 (5 bases). Sequences were derived from PBMCs, mostly from graft donor cells, sampled 360 days after TCRalphabeta/CD19-depleted stem cell transplant. CDR3 nucleotide sequence: TGTGCCAGCAGTCCCTCCCCAGGGATTAATGAAAAACTGTTTTTT. Its translation: CASSPSPGINEKLFF.